These 10 T cell receptor beta chains were sequenced from one sample in a study of CD8 T cells in ankylosing spondylitis. TCRdb itself ran the 5' RACE reads through MiXCR, one entry per CDR3 protein. The sample yields a few hundred thousand distinct CDR3 sequences, approximately 20% seen once. General observations from the study: Characteristic, it appeared, of ankylosing spondylitis blood was a TCR beta motif of fewer than 10 highly homologous variants.

For these receptors, no antigen is known. Input material: blood, either unsorted or a sorted T cell fraction (not recorded which). Every receptor here comes from a male donor with ankylosing spondylitis.

This clonotype was counted only a few times. The chain couples TRBV5-1 to TRBJ2-2; D is undetermined. The CDR3 is 14 residues long. Germline CDR1 reads SGHRS; CDR2 reads YFSETQ. V lost 2 bases and J lost 1, with 6 bases in between. In DNA, the CDR3 is TGCGCCAGCAGCTTCAGGCAGAACACCGGGGAGCTGTTTTTT. Translating gives CASSFRQNTGELFF.

The rearrangement uses TRBV6-2 or TRBV6-3 and TRBJ1-6; D call uncertain. The CDR3 has 14 amino acids. The V end lost 4 bases, the J end lost 8 bases, and 12 bases lay between the germline ends. Germline V lookup: CDR1 MNHEY, CDR2 SVGEGT. For the CDR3, the DNA is TGTGCCAGCAGTTTGGCCTCCCAGGATTCACCCCTCCACTTT. This gives the protein CASSLASQDSPLHF.

This clonotype was found many times. The rearrangement joins TRBV29-1 to TRBJ2-1, with 11 positions matching TRBD2. V lost 7 bases, J lost 5 bases, and 7 bases stayed unmatched. This CDR3 spans 14 amino acids. CDR1 SQVTM and CDR2 ANQGSEA come from the germline V gene. CDR3 sequence (DNA): TGCAGCGCCGTGGGACTAGCGGTAAACAATGAGCAGTTCTTC. Translation gives CSAVGLAVNNEQFF.

This clonotype was observed a handful of times. The J gene is TRBJ1-3, the V gene TRBV3-1; D remains unclear. Between the trimmed V and J ends, which lost 1 base and 4 bases, there was a span of 11 bases. The CDR3 totals 15 residues. Germline-derived CDR1 and CDR2 are LGHDT and YNNKEL (reference sequence). This CDR3 reads CASSQGSGAGNTIYF. CDR3 DNA sequence: TGTGCCAGCAGCCAAGGTTCTGGAGCAGGAAACACCATATATTTT.

The V and J genes are TRBV2 and TRBJ1-6; no reliable D call. The CDR3 loop spans 15 amino acids. CDR1 is SNHLY and CDR2 is FYNNEI in the germline V gene. The V gene lost 0 bases and the J gene lost 7 bases, with 10 bases spanning the gap. The CDR3 protein is CASSEARAQNSPLHF. The CDR3 bases are TGTGCCAGCAGTGAAGCGCGAGCACAGAATTCACCCCTCCACTTT.

This clonotype was picked up a small number of times. The rearrangement uses TRBV20-1 and TRBJ2-4, with 7 bases fitting TRBD2. CDR1 and CDR2 (germline): DFQATT, SNEGSKA (reference sequence). The CDR3 has 18 amino acids. V gave up 6 bases and J gave up 2 bases; unmatched junction bases: 19. The CDR3 loop reads CSAERGLVAGVSKNIQYF. As DNA, the CDR3 is TGCAGTGCCGAGCGTGGACTGGTCGCGGGAGTTTCCAAAAACATTCAGTACTTC.

The chain joins TRBV20-1 to TRBJ2-3; D tentatively reads TRBD1 or TRBD2 (6 bases each). V gave up 1 base and J gave up 4 bases, with 15 bases separating them. This CDR3 region has 15 residues. Per germline, CDR1 DFQATT and CDR2 SNEGSKA (reference sequence). CDR3 protein: CSARAGAYVADTQYF. CDR3 in DNA: TGCAGTGCTAGAGCGGGGGCCTATGTTGCAGATACGCAGTATTTT.

The V and J genes are TRBV19 and TRBJ2-1, with 7 bases identical to TRBD1. V lost 3 bases, J lost 8 bases, and 10 bases stayed unmatched. CDR3 length: 15 residues. Germline loops: CDR1 LNHDA, CDR2 SQIVND (reference sequence). This chain's CDR3 is CASSIADRNGYEQFF. The CDR3 region has the DNA TGTGCCAGTAGTATCGCGGACAGGAACGGGTATGAGCAGTTCTTC.

The gene calls are TRBV7-6 and TRBJ2-7; 8 nucleotides line up with TRBD2. The CDR3 is made up of 14 amino acids. The ends lost 5 bases at V and 10 bases at J; junction bases unmatched: 13. Germline assignment: CDR1 SGHVS and CDR2 FNYEAQ. This CDR3 is CASSQLAGGPLQYF. The CDR3 nucleotides read TGTGCCAGCAGCCAACTCGCGGGAGGTCCCCTACAGTACTTC.

The genes are TRBV14 and TRBJ2-2, with unresolved D. Germline CDR1 is SGHDN and CDR2 is FVKESK. V lost 1 base to trimming and J lost 6 bases, with 6 bases between them. CDR3 length: 13 amino acids. For the CDR3, the DNA is TGTGCCAGCAGCCAAGTTAGGTCCGGGGAGCTGTTTTTT. Translated, it gives CASSQVRSGELFF.